This T cell receptor beta chain was recovered during a study of blood T cell repertoires in COVID-19. Study overall: Sources were T cells, B-cell-depleted T cells, or PBMCs; the material itself was cDNA or gDNA.

Germline loops: CDR1 LGHNA, CDR2 YSLEER. This CDR3 is built from 15 residues. Trimming took off 1 base at V and 2 bases at J, with 9 bases between the two ends. Participant ages covered 18 to 89 years across 24 US areas. Allocation to cohorts depended on clinical history reported by the participants. How the authors handled the data: Cell counts per sample came from amplifying reference gene primers. The data were produced by immunoSEQ multiplex PCR, yet TCRdb's version contains in-frame clones alone and is incomplete. V and J calls and clone size are as listed in that table; D and trimming were resolved from the DNA. The data hold roughly 200,000 clones, with about 82% observed a single time.

This TCR was recovered from a man aged 35 to 55 with acute COVID-19. Sequenced: PBMCs or T cells enriched from blood (not recorded which). The V call is TRBV4-3, the J call TRBJ2-1; D call uncertain. CDR3 residues: CASSQGLAPYNEQFF. The DNA of the CDR3 is TGCGCCAGCAGCCAAGGTTTAGCTCCCTACAATGAGCAGTTCTTC.